Listed here are 14 T cell receptor beta chains from one sample, sequenced in a study of cytomegalovirus exposure and HLA in healthy donors. The PCR had 60 Vbeta and 13 Jbeta primers. Data came from immunoSEQ multiplex PCR; TCRdb stores just in-frame clones and leaves some out. The top ten hold over 6.5% of the sample, which has about 130,000 clones, around 83% seen once. Sequenced sample: PBMCs. These receptors all stem from a woman aged 30 to 39 in good health and CMV-seropositive.

For this clone: The identical CDR3 is also encoded by other nucleotide sequences in the sample. V usage is TRBV7-9 and J usage is TRBJ1-1; no clear D gene. Looked up from germline, CDR1 is SEHNR and CDR2 is FQNEAQ (reference sequence). V gave up 0 bases and J gave up 3 bases, with 5 bases separating them. This CDR3 region has 13 residues. The CDR3 nucleotides are TGTGCCAGCAGCTTAGCCTCGGACACTGAAGCTTTCTTT. This sequence encodes CASSLASDTEAFF.

As for this clone: Other DNA sequences in this specimen translate into the identical CDR3. The V and J genes are TRBV6-5 and TRBJ2-7; 14 bases align to TRBD2. V was pared by 6 bases and J by 4 bases, with 5 bases of the junction left unmatched. Germline V gene lookup returns CDR1 MNHEY and CDR2 SVGAGI. The CDR3 runs to 15 residues. The CDR3 region has the DNA TGTGCCAGCAGCCGACTAGCGGGAGGGCCGTACGAGCAGTACTTC. Protein sequence: CASSRLAGGPYEQYF.

V usage is TRBV10-2 and J usage is TRBJ2-7; TRBD2 matches at 9 bases. This CDR3 is 12 amino acids long. Per germline, CDR1 WSHSY and CDR2 SAAADI. Unmatched junction bases numbered 8, after V lost 11 bases and J lost 6 bases. CDR3: CASLAGNSEQYF. Written as DNA, the CDR3 is TGCGCCTCCCTAGCGGGGAACAGCGAGCAGTACTTC.

The rearrangement joins TRBV5-8 to TRBJ1-5, with TRBD1 as a possible D gene (5 bases). The CDR3 is 15 residues long. Germline CDR1 and CDR2: SGHTS and YDEGEE. Trimming cost V 2 bases and J 7 bases, with 16 bases left between them. The chain's CDR3 is CASSLAGLGEQPQHF. For the CDR3, the DNA is TGTGCCAGCAGCTTAGCAGGGTTAGGAGAGCAGCCCCAGCATTTT.

This clone was detected once. The chain employs TRBV9 and TRBJ2-2, with 13 bases that match TRBD2. Trimming cost V 0 bases and J 4 bases; bases outside gene matches: 15. The CDR3 spans 21 residues. Germline CDR1 and CDR2: SGDLS and YYNGEE. The CDR3 DNA follows: TGTGCCAGCAGCGTAGGGGGGACTAGCGGGATCATCGTAGGGCCCACCGGGGAGCTGTTTTTT. Translated: CASSVGGTSGIIVGPTGELFF. The variable domain in full, completed from reference TRBV9 and TRBJ2-2, reads DSGVTQTPKHLITATGQRVTLRCSPRSGDLSVYWYQQSLDQGLQFLIQYYNGEERAKGNILERFSAQQFPDLHSELNLSSLELGDSALYFCASSVGGTSGIIVGPTGELFFGEGSRLTVL.

To note about this clone: One junction end disagrees with the germline gene, perhaps due to a read error. The chain is built from TRBV6-5 and TRBJ1-2; D gene ambiguous. The length of the CDR3 is 14 residues. The V gene's germline CDR1 is MNHEY and CDR2 SVGAGI. The CDR3 sequence is CASSYSMADPEVAF. CDR3 nucleotides: TGTGCCAGCAGTTACTCGATGGCAGACCCGGAGGTCGCCTTC.

This sequence joins TRBV14 and TRBJ1-1, with D perhaps matching TRBD1 (6 bases). CDR3 length: 14 amino acids. V was shortened by 3 bases and J by 5 bases, with 13 bases between the two germline ends. Per the germline V gene, CDR1 is SGHDN and CDR2 is FVKESK. The CDR3: CASSQLGGGTEAFF. Written as DNA, the CDR3 is TGTGCCAGCAGCCAGTTAGGGGGAGGGACTGAAGCTTTCTTT.

The V gene is TRBV9, the J gene TRBJ2-3; 9 bases line up with TRBD2. This CDR3 contains 15 residues. Unmatched junction bases numbered 4, after V lost 0 bases and J lost 5 bases. CDR1 is SGDLS and CDR2 is YYNGEE in the germline V gene. The CDR3 spells CASSVELAGIDTQYF. For the CDR3, the DNA is TGTGCCAGCAGCGTAGAGCTAGCGGGAATAGATACGCAGTATTTT.

This chain links TRBV6-5 with TRBJ1-1, with a possible D match to TRBD1 (5 bases). The ends were cut back, 2 bases at V and 5 bases at J, with 12 bases in the middle. Looked up from germline, CDR1 is MNHEY and CDR2 is SVGAGI. This CDR3 has 14 residues. In DNA, the CDR3 is TGTGCCAGCAGTTACCTACAGGACCGGACTGAAGCTTTCTTT. It yields the protein CASSYLQDRTEAFF.

The V call is TRBV29-1, the J call TRBJ1-5, with D maybe TRBD1 (6 bases). CDR1 and CDR2 (germline): SQVTM, ANQGSEA. This CDR3 contains 12 residues. V shed 6 bases and J shed 4 bases, with 10 bases lying between them. CDR3 bases: TGCAGCGTAGTCCAGGGGAATCAGCCCCAGCATTTT. It specifies CSVVQGNQPQHF.

The chain uses TRBV6-5 and TRBJ1-6; D perhaps matches TRBD1 (5 bases). V lost 5 bases, J lost 11 bases, and 16 bases lay in between. CDR1 and CDR2 from the germline V gene are MNHEY and SVGAGI. This CDR3 is 14 amino acids long. The CDR3 loop reads CASSTRGSGAPLHF. For the CDR3, the DNA is TGTGCCAGCAGTACCCGGGGGAGTGGGGCACCCCTCCACTTT.

The J gene is TRBJ1-1, the V gene TRBV4-1; D gene ambiguous. Germline lookup yields CDR1 MGHRA and CDR2 YSYEKL. This CDR3 is 15 amino acids long. Trimming took off 0 bases at V and 4 bases at J, with 12 bases between the two ends. CDR3 nucleotide sequence: TGCGCCAGCAGCCAAGAGGGTCGAGGGAGCACTGAAGCTTTCTTT. This codes for CASSQEGRGSTEAFF.

This clone was seen a single time. V is TRBV5-1 and J is TRBJ1-4; 7 bases agree with TRBD1. Per the germline V gene, CDR1 is SGHRS and CDR2 is YFSETQ. The CDR3 consists of 14 residues. The junction had 5 bases not matched to a gene; V was cut back by 4 bases and J by 5 bases. CDR3 amino acids: CASSTGQQNEKLFF. The CDR3 region has the DNA TGCGCCAGCAGCACGGGACAGCAAAATGAAAAACTGTTTTTT.

This chain uses TRBV5-1 with TRBJ2-7; 9 bases line up with TRBD1. The CDR3 contains 14 residues. The V gene end was trimmed by 1 base and the J gene end by 6 bases; junction bases not matched to a gene: 5. Germline CDR1 reads SGHRS; CDR2 reads YFSETQ. For the CDR3, the DNA is TGCGCCAGCAGCTTGTTCGGGACAGGGTCCGAGCAGTACTTC. It specifies CASSLFGTGSEQYF.